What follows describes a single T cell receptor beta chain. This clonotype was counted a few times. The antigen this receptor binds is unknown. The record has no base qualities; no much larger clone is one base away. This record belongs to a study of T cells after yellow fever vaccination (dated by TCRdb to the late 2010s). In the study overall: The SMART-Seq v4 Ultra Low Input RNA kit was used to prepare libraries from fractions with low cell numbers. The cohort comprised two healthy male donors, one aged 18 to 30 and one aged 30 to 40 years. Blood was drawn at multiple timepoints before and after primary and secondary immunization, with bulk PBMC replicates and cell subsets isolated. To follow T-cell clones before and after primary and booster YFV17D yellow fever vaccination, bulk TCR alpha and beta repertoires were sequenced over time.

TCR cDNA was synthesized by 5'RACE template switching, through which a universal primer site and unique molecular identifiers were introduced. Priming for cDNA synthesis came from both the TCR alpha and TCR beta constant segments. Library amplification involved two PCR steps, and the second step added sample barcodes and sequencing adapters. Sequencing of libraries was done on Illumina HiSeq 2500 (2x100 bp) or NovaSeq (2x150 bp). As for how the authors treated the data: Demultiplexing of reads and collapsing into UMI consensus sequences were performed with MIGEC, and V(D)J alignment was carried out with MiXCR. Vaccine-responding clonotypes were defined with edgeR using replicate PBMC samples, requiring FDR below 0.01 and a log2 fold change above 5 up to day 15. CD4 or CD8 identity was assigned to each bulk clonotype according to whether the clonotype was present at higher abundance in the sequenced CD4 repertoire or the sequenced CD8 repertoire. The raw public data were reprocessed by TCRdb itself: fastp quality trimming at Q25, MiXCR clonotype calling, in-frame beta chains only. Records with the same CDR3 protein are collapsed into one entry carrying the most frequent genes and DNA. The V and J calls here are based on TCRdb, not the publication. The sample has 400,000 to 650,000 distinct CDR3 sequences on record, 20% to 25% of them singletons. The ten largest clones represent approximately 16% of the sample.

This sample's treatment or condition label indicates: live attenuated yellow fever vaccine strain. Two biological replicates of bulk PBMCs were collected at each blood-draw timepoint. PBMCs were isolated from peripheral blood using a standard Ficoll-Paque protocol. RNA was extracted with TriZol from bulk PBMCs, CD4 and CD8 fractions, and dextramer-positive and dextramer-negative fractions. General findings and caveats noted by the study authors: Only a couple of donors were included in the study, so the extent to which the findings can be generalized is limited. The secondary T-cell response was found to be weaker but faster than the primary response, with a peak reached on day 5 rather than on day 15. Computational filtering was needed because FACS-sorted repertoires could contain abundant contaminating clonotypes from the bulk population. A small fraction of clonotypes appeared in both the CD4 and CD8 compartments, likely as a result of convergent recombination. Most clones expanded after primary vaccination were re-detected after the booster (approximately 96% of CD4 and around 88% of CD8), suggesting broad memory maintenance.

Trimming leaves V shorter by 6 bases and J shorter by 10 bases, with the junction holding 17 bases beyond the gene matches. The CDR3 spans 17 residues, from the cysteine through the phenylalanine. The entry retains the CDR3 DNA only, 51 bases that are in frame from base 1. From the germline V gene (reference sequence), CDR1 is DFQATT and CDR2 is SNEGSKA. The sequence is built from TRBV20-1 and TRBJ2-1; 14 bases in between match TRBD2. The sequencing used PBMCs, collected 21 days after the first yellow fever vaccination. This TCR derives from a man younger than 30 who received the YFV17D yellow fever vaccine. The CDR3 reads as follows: CSASRLAGGALPQEQFF. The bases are TGCAGTGCCTCCCGACTAGCGGGGGGGGCACTACCCCAGGAGCAGTTCTTC.